Below, 19 T cell receptor beta chains from the same sample are listed, as sequenced in a study of human T cells and chemical hapten exposure. Time point specified: pre-sensitization, week 0. The treatment: therapeutic diphenylcyclopropenone sensitization with weekly scalp DPC. TCRdb processed the RACE reads anew with MiXCR; each CDR3 protein has one entry. Of more than 50,000 distinct CDR3 sequences listed, around 7% are singletons. The sample was whole blood, taken in connection with sensitization to the hapten diphenylcyclopropenone (DPC). Receptors originate from a woman aged 25-40 years with alopecia areata. Some clones in this sample may be carry-over from other donors' samples.

This clonotype occurred many times. This chain connects TRBV9 to TRBJ1-1; maybe TRBD1 (5 bases). This CDR3 spans 15 amino acids. Germline V gene sequence: CDR1 SGDLS, CDR2 YYNGEE. V lost 4 bases, J lost 0 bases, and 13 bases lay in between. The CDR3 DNA reads as TGTGCCAGCAGCCCCGTGGGGCAATTGAACACTGAAGCTTTCTTT. It codes for CASSPVGQLNTEAFF.

The CDR3 sequence: CASSLSGSGNTIYF. CDR3 coding DNA: TGTGCCAGCAGCTTGTCAGGGTCTGGAAACACCATATATTTT. The chain is built from TRBV5-4 and TRBJ1-3; the D gene is possibly TRBD1 (5 bases). Germline V gene data show CDR1 as SGHNT and CDR2 as YYREEE (reference sequence). Trimming stripped 1 base from V and 1 base from J, with 6 bases between. The CDR3 loop spans 14 amino acids.

This clonotype was recorded at least ten times. This chain uses TRBV20-1 with TRBJ1-2; D uncertain. This CDR3 region has 14 residues. V gave up 0 bases and J gave up 7 bases, with 15 bases separating them. Per the germline V gene, CDR1 is DFQATT and CDR2 is SNEGSKA (reference sequence). Here the CDR3 reads CSARESFGWGGYTF. In DNA, the CDR3 is TGCAGTGCTAGAGAAAGTTTCGGGTGGGGTGGCTACACCTTC.

This clonotype occurred many times. This sequence joins TRBV24-1 and TRBJ2-3; D possibly corresponds to TRBD1 (6 bases). V was shortened by 9 bases and J by 8 bases, with 14 bases between the two germline ends. Germline CDR1 KGHDR, CDR2 SFDVKD. This CDR3 contains 12 residues. The CDR3 nucleotides are TGTGCCACCGAGGGGGACCTGGGTACGCAGTATTTT. This codes for CATEGDLGTQYF.

The sample holds many counts of this clonotype. The gene calls are TRBV12-3 or TRBV12-4 and TRBJ1-5; 7 nucleotides align to TRBD1. Trimming removed 3 bases from V and 0 bases from J; junction bases left unmatched: 14. The CDR3 contains 19 residues. CDR3 protein: CASSFSHRTGGYSNQPQHF. CDR3 bases: TGTGCCAGCAGTTTTTCCCATCGGACAGGCGGCTATAGCAATCAGCCCCAGCATTTT.

This clonotype was found many times. V is TRBV21-1 and J is TRBJ2-7; TRBD1, as called in the table, went unchecked against the DNA. TRBV21-1 is shown as a pseudogene. This CDR3 spans 16 amino acids. The CDR3 DNA reads as TGTGCCAGCAGCAAAGGGAAGGGGACGAACGCCTACGAGCAGTACTTC. This codes for CASSKGKGTNAYEQYF.

J is TRBJ2-1 and V is TRBV7-6; 11 nucleotides agree with TRBD2. This CDR3 comprises 17 residues. Losses at the gene ends were 5 bases for V and 5 bases for J; bases not matched to a gene: 11. Germline assignment: CDR1 SGHVS and CDR2 FNYEAQ. The CDR3, as DNA: TGTGCCAGCAGCCCACGACCCCTAGCGGGGGGCAACAATGAGCAGTTCTTC. Translated: CASSPRPLAGGNNEQFF.

This clonotype showed up many times. The CDR3: CASSYSTGGGFEQYF. The CDR3 DNA reads TGTGCCAGCAGTTACTCTACGGGCGGGGGGTTCGAGCAGTACTTC. The chain joins TRBV6-2 or TRBV6-3 to TRBJ2-7; 8 nucleotides line up with TRBD2. CDR3 length: 15 residues. CDR1 is MNHEY, CDR2 SVGEGT, per germline. V shed 0 bases, J shed 6 bases, and the junction held 7 bases outside the gene matches.

The sample holds many counts of this clonotype. The chain links TRBV5-3 to TRBJ1-1; a weak D match, TRBD1 (5 bases). TRBV5-3 is flagged as an ORF with uncertain function. This CDR3 region has 15 residues. V was trimmed by 6 bases and J by 0 bases, leaving 15 bases between them. The CDR3 DNA is TGTGCCAGAATAATTACGGGGCTCTTGAACACTGAAGCTTTCTTT. Protein: CARIITGLLNTEAFF.

This clonotype was counted at least ten times. CDR3 in amino acids: CSVDPGTGVQEETQYF. The CDR3 DNA reads TGCAGCGTTGACCCGGGGACAGGGGTTCAGGAAGAGACCCAGTACTTC. The gene calls are TRBV29-1 and TRBJ2-5, with 10 bases lining up with TRBD1. The CDR3 is made up of 16 amino acids. Germline V gene sequence: CDR1 SQVTM, CDR2 ANQGSEA. V was clipped by 3 bases and J by 3 bases; unmatched bases: 10. Full variable domain (rest looked up from reference TRBV29-1 and TRBJ2-5): SAVISQKPSRDICQRGTSLTIQCQVDSQVTMMFWYRQQPGQSLTLIATANQGSEATYESGFVIDKFPISRPNLTFSTLTVSNMSPEDSSIYLCSVDPGTGVQEETQYFGPGTRLLVL.

The chain uses TRBV6-5 and TRBJ2-6; TRBD1 matches 10 bases. V was pared by 2 bases and J by 2 bases, with 0 bases of the junction left unmatched. The germline gives CDR1 MNHEY, CDR2 SVGAGI. This CDR3 region has 16 residues. The CDR3 reads CASSYGTGAGANVLTF. For the CDR3, the DNA is TGTGCCAGCAGTTACGGGACAGGGGCTGGGGCCAACGTCCTGACTTTC.

About this clonotype: A much larger clone sits a single nucleotide away, making a read error possible. The gene calls are TRBV6-6 and TRBJ2-1; D not resolved. Trimming shortened V by 7 bases and J by 2 bases, and 12 bases separated the two germline ends. This CDR3 contains 14 residues. The germline V gene has CDR1 MNHNY and CDR2 SVGAGI (reference sequence). CDR3 DNA: TGTGCCAGCATGTCGAACTTCCCCTACAATGAGCAGTTCTTC. It specifies CASMSNFPYNEQFF.

This clonotype has more than one count but fewer than ten. The chain carries TRBV20-1 and TRBJ1-4, with D possibly TRBD1 on 6 matching bases. Trimming removed 6 bases at V and 4 bases at J, with 12 bases between. The length of the CDR3 is 13 residues. Germline V gene data show CDR1 as DFQATT and CDR2 as SNEGSKA (reference sequence). The CDR3 DNA reads TGCAGTGCCCGACAGGATTTTAATGAAAAACTGTTTTTT. Translated, it gives CSARQDFNEKLFF.

The V gene is TRBV5-4, the J gene TRBJ2-3; D gene uncertain. Per germline, CDR1 SGHNT and CDR2 YYREEE (reference sequence). Deletions cut 3 bases from V and 6 bases from J, with 11 bases between. This CDR3 comprises 13 residues. CDR3 nucleotides: TGTGCCAGCAGCTCGGGCGACGGCGATACGCAGTATTTT. Amino acids: CASSSGDGDTQYF.

The chain employs TRBV5-1 and TRBJ2-1, with 11 nucleotides matching TRBD2. The CDR3 runs 18 residues. Trimming removed 0 bases from V and 0 bases from J; junction bases left unmatched: 5. Germline V gene sequence: CDR1 SGHRS, CDR2 YFSETQ. The DNA for the CDR3 is TGCGCCAGCAGCTTGGGGCGACTAGCGGGGAGCTCCTACAATGAGCAGTTCTTC. Protein: CASSLGRLAGSSYNEQFF. Supplemented by reference TRBV5-1 and TRBJ2-1, the full variable domain reads KAGVTQTPRYLIKTRGQQVTLSCSPISGHRSVSWYQQTPGQGLQFLFEYFSETQRNKGNFPGRFSGRQFSNSRSEMNVSTLELGDSALYLCASSLGRLAGSSYNEQFFGPGTRLTVL.

Many counts were recorded for this clonotype. V usage is TRBV18 and J usage is TRBJ2-5; D is unresolved. CDR3 length: 12 residues. Trimming removed 0 bases from V and 4 bases from J, with 3 bases in between. CDR1 is KGHSH and CDR2 is LQKENI in the germline V gene. Written as DNA, the CDR3 is TGTGCCAGCTCACCACCGGGAGAGACCCAGTACTTC. Encoded protein: CASSPPGETQYF.

This clonotype was counted ten times or more. V usage is TRBV7-2 and J usage is TRBJ1-2; 12 nucleotides line up with TRBD1. The germline V gene has CDR1 SGHTA and CDR2 FQGNSA. V dropped 5 bases and J dropped 4; count of bases not matched to a gene: 2. This CDR3 spans 14 amino acids. The CDR3 DNA reads TGTGCCAGCAGCCGGGACAGGGGGCTCTATGGCTACACCTTC. It yields the protein CASSRDRGLYGYTF.

There are many counts of this clonotype. The chain joins TRBV20-1 to TRBJ2-6; TRBD1 might be the D (7 bases). V was trimmed by 2 bases and J by 0 bases, leaving 14 bases between them. Germline V gene sequence: CDR1 DFQATT, CDR2 SNEGSKA (reference sequence). This CDR3 is built from 17 residues. The CDR3 here is CSARRAGGRSGANVLTF. In DNA form, the CDR3 reads TGCAGTGCTAGAAGGGCAGGGGGGCGCTCTGGGGCCAACGTCCTGACTTTC.

This clonotype was counted at least ten times. The chain couples TRBV11-2 to TRBJ2-5, with D perhaps TRBD2 (5 bases). Germline V gene data show CDR1 as SGHAT and CDR2 as FQNNGV. V lost 5 bases, J lost 5 bases, and 21 bases lay in between. This CDR3 is built from 16 residues. The CDR3: CASSDLGAAQRETQYF. Written as DNA, the CDR3 is TGTGCCAGCAGCGATTTAGGAGCGGCCCAGAGGGAGACCCAGTACTTC.